This T cell receptor beta chain is drawn from a study of T-cell reconstitution after alpha-beta-depleted transplantation in children. This clonotype was counted at least ten times. This CDR3 has 17 amino acids. Trimming pared 0 bases from V and 2 bases from J, leaving 14 bases between. Germline assignment: CDR1 LGHNA and CDR2 YNFKEQ. Unique molecular identifiers were incorporated during preparation of the TCRbeta library. Using its own MiXCR run on the PCR reads, TCRdb lists one record per CDR3 protein. Of about 640,000 distinct CDR3 sequences in the sample, 16% are singletons; the top ten hold under 1.2%.

This TCR derives from a human donor who donated a stem cell graft to a child with acute myeloid leukemia. The J gene is TRBJ2-1, the V gene TRBV4-2; D unresolved. The sequencing here drew on PBMCs from the stem cell graft donor, taken from the stem cell graft. The CDR3 loop reads CASSQDLQGLTYNEQFF. The DNA of the CDR3 is TGTGCCAGCAGCCAAGATCTTCAAGGGCTTACCTACAATGAGCAGTTCTTC.